This T cell receptor beta chain was sequenced in a study of blood T cell repertoires in COVID-19. The CDR3 length is 13 residues. V lost 3 bases to trimming and J lost 7 bases, with 12 bases between them. Germline CDR1 SNHLY, CDR2 FYNNEI. Repertoires were generated with immunoSEQ multiplex PCR, while TCRdb's copy carries only in-frame clones and drops some. The table includes about 110,000 clones, approximately 84% detected once. The origin of this receptor is a woman in her forties or fifties with acute or convalescent COVID-19. The chain has TRBV2 and TRBJ1-2, with TRBD1 as a possible D gene (5 bases). Sequencing was carried out using peripheral blood. The CDR3 DNA follows: TGTGCCAGCAGTGACCAGGGTGTCTCTGGCTACACCTTC. It is translated as CASSDQGVSGYTF. The entire variable domain, with the rest obtained from reference TRBV2 and TRBJ1-2, is as follows: EPEVTQTPSHQVTQMGQEVILRCVPISNHLYFYWYRQILGQKVEFLVSFYNNEISEKSEIFDDQFSVERPDGSNFTLKIRSTKLEDSAMYFCASSDQGVSGYTFGSGTRLTVV.